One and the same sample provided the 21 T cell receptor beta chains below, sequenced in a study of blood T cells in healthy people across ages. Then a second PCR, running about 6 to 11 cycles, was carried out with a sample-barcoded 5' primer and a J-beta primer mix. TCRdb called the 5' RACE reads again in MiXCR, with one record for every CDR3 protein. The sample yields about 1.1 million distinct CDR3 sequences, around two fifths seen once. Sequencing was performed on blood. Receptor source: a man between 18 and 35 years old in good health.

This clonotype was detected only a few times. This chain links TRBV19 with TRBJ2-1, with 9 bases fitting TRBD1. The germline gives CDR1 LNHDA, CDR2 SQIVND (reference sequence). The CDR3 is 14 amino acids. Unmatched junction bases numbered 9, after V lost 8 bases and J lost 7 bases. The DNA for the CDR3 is TGTGCCAGTGCGACAGGGGGAAAACCAAATGAGCAGTTCTTC. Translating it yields CASATGGKPNEQFF.

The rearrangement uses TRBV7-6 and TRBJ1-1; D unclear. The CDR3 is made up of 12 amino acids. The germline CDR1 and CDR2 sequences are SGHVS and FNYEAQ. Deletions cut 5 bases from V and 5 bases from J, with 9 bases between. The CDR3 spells CASSPPRTEAFF. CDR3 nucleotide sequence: TGTGCCAGCAGCCCGCCCCGGACTGAAGCTTTCTTT.

CDR3: CASSPGDRVATNYGYTF. For the CDR3, the DNA is TGTGCCAGCAGTCCCGGGGACAGGGTCGCCACAAACTATGGCTACACCTTC. The chain uses TRBV12-3 or TRBV12-4 and TRBJ1-2; 9 nucleotides agree with TRBD1. The junction had 12 bases not matched to a gene; V was cut back by 5 bases and J by 2 bases. This CDR3 is 17 amino acids long.

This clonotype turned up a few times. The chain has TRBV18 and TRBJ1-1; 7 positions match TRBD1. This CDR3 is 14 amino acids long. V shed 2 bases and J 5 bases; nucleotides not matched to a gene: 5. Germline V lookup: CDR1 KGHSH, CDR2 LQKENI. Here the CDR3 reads CASSPFGTETEAFF. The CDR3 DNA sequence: TGTGCCAGCTCACCATTCGGGACAGAGACTGAAGCTTTCTTT.

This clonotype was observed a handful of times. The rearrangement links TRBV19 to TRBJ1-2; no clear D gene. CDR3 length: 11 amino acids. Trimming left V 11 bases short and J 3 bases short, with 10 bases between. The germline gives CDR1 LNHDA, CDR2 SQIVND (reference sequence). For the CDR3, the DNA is TGTGCCGTAAAGGGCGACTATGGCTACACCTTC. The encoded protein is CAVKGDYGYTF.

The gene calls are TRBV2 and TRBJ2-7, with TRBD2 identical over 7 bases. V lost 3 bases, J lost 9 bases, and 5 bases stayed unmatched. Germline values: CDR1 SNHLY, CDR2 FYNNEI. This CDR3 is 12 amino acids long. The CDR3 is CASSERGSGQYF. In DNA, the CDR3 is TGTGCCAGCAGTGAGCGGGGGTCGGGGCAGTACTTC. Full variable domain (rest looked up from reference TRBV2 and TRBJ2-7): EPEVTQTPSHQVTQMGQEVILRCVPISNHLYFYWYRQILGQKVEFLVSFYNNEISEKSEIFDDQFSVERPDGSNFTLKIRSTKLEDSAMYFCASSERGSGQYFGPGTRLTVT.

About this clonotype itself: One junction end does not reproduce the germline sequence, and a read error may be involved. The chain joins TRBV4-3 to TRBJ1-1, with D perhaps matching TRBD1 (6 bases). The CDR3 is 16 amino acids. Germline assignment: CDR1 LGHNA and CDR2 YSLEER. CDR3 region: CASSQDPQGMNTEAFF. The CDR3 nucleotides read TGCGCCAGCAGCCAAGACCCTCAGGGGATGAACACTGAGGCTTTCTTT.

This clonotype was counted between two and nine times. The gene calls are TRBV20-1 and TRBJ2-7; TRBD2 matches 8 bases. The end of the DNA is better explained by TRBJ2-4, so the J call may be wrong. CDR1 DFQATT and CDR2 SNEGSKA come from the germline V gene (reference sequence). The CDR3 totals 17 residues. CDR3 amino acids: CSARDLMSSGRVNIQYF. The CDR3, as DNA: TGCAGTGCTAGAGATCTCATGTCTAGCGGGCGGGTAAACATTCAGTACTTC.

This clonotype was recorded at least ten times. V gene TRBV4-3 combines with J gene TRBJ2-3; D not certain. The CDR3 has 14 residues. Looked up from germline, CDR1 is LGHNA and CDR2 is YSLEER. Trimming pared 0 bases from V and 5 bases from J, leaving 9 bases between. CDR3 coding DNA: TGCGCCAGCAGCCAAGACAGAGATCGAGATACGCAGTATTTT. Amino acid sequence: CASSQDRDRDTQYF.

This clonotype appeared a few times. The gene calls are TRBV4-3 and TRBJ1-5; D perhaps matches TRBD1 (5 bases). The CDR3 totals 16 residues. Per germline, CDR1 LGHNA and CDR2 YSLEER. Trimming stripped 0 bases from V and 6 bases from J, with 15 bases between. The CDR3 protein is CASSQDVLQEGQPQHF. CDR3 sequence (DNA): TGCGCCAGCAGCCAAGATGTCCTACAGGAAGGTCAGCCCCAGCATTTT.

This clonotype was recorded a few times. In DNA, the CDR3 is TGTGCCAGCAGTCTGATCAAGACAGCCTATAATTCACCCCTCCACTTT. As protein: CASSLIKTAYNSPLHF. The chain has TRBV28 and TRBJ1-6; D is possibly TRBD1 (5 bases). Trimming took off 5 bases at V and 2 bases at J, with 13 bases between the two ends. This CDR3 spans 16 amino acids. The germline V gene encodes CDR1 MDHEN and CDR2 SYDVKM.

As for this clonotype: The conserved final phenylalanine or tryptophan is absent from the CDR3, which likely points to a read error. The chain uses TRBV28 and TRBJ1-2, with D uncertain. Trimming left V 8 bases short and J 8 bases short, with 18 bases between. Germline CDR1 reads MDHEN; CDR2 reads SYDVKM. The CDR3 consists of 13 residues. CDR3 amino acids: CASGDRVQQGYTL. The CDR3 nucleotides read TGTGCCAGCGGAGACCGGGTACAGCAAGGCTACACCCTC.

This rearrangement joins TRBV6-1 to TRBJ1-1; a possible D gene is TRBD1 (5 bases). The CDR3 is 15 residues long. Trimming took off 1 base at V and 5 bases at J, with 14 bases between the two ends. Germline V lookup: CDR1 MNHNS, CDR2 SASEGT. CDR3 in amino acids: CASSEDGGLETEAFF. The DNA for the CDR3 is TGTGCCAGCAGTGAAGATGGGGGTCTGGAGACTGAAGCTTTCTTT.

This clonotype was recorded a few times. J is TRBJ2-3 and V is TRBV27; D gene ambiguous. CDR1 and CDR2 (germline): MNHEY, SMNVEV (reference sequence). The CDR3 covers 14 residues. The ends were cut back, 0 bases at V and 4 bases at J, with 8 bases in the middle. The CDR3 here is CASSLSAAPDTQYF. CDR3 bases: TGTGCCAGCAGTTTATCGGCTGCCCCAGATACGCAGTATTTT.

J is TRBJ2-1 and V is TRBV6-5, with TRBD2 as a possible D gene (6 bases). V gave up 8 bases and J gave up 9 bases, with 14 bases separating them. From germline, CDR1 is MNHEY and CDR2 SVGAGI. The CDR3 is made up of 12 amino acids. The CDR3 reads CASGGVASEQFF. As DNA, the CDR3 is TGTGCCAGCGGAGGGGTGGCCAGTGAGCAGTTCTTC.

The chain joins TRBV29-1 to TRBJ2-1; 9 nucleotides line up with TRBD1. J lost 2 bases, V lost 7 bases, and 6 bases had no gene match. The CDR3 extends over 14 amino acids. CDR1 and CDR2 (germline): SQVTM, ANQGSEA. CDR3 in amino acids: CSGGQGPTYNEQFF. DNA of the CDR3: TGCAGCGGAGGACAGGGGCCCACCTACAATGAGCAGTTCTTC.

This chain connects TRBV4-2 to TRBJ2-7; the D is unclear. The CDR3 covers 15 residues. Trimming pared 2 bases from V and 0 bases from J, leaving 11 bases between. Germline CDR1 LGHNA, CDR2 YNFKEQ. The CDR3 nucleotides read TGTGCCAGCAGCCAACCGGGCTTGGTCTCCTACGAGCAGTACTTC. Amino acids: CASSQPGLVSYEQYF.

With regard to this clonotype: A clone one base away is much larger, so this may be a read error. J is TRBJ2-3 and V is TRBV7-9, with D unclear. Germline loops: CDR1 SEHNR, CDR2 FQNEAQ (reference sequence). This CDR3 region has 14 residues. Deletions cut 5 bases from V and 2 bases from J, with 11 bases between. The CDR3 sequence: CASSLDGFTDTQYF. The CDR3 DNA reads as TGTGCCAGCAGCCTCGACGGTTTCACAGATACGCAGTATTTT.

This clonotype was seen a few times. The CDR3 bases are TGTGCCAGCAGTGAAGACTGGGTTTTGAACACTGAAGCTTTCTTT. Protein product: CASSEDWVLNTEAFF. The rearrangement links TRBV2 to TRBJ1-1; no clear D. The CDR3 loop spans 15 amino acids. Per germline, CDR1 SNHLY and CDR2 FYNNEI. V lost 1 base and J lost 0, with 9 bases in between.

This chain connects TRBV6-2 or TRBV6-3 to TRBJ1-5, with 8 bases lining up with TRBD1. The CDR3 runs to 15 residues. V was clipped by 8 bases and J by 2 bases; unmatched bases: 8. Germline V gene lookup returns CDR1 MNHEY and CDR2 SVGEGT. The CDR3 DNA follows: TGTGCCAGCCTACGGACAGGGAAGGGCAATCAGCCCCAGCATTTT. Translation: CASLRTGKGNQPQHF.

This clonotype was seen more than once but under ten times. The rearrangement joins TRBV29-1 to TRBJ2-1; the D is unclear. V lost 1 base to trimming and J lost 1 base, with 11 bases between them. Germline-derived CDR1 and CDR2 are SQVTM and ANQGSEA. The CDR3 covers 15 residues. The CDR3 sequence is CSVEVGPLSYNEQFF. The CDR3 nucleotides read TGCAGCGTTGAAGTTGGGCCCCTATCCTACAATGAGCAGTTCTTC.